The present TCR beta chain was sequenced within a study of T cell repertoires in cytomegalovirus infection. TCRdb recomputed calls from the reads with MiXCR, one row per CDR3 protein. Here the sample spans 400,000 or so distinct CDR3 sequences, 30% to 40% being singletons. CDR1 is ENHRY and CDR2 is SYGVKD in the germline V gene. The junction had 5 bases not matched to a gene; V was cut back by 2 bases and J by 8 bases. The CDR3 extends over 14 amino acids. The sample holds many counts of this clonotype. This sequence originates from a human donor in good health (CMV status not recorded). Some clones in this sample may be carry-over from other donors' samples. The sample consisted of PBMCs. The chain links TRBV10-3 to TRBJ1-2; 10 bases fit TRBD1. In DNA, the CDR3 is TGTGCCATCAGTGAGCCCGGGACAGGGGACGGCTACACCTTC. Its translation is CAISEPGTGDGYTF.